The source of this TCR beta chain is a study of T cell responses to AZD1222 COVID-19 vaccine. Study outcomes and limitations: Repertoire sampling occurred only after the peak T cell response.

V shed 3 bases, J shed 2 bases, and the junction held 3 bases outside the gene matches. This CDR3 comprises 14 residues. CDR1 and CDR2 (germline): SGDLS, YYNGEE. This clone came up once. Its matching antigen is unknown. Clones were read by immunoSEQ multiplex PCR, and TCRdb kept only the in-frame ones, dropping some. Found here are 150,000 or so clones, about 89% of them singletons; the top ten hold roughly 9.7%. The sequenced sample was peripheral blood, obtained 28 days after the second AZD1222 dose. V and J are TRBV9 and TRBJ2-7, with 9 bases fitting TRBD1. This receptor was taken from an adult who received the AZD1222 COVID-19 vaccine. The CDR3 loop is CASSGQGGAYEQYF. The CDR3 DNA reads as TGTGCCAGCAGCGGACAGGGGGGAGCCTACGAGCAGTACTTC.